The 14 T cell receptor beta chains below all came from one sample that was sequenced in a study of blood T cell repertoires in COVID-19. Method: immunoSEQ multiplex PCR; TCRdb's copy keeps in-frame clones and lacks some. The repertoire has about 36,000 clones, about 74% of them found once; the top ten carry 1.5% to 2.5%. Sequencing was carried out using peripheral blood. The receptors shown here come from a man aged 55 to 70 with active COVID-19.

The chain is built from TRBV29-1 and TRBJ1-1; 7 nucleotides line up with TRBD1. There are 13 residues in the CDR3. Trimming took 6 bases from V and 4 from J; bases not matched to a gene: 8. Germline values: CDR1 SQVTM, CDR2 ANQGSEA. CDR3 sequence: CSVPQGSSTEAFF. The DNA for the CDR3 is TGCAGCGTCCCACAGGGGTCGTCCACTGAAGCTTTCTTT.

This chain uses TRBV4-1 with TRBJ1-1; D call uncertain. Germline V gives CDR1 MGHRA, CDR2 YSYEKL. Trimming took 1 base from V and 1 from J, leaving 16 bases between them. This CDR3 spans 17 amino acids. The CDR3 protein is CASSQAFLGEANTEAFF. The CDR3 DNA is TGCGCCAGCAGCCAAGCCTTTTTAGGAGAGGCGAACACTGAAGCTTTCTTT.

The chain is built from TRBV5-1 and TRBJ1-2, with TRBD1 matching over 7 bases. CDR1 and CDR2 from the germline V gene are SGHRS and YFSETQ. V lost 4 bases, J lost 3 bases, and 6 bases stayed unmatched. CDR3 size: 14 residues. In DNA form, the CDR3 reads TGCGCCAGCAGCCGACAGGGCCCCGACTATGGCTACACCTTC. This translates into CASSRQGPDYGYTF.

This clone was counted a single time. The CDR3, as DNA: TGTGCCAGCAGTTACTCGACAGGGAGACAGCCCCAGCATTTT. It yields the protein CASSYSTGRQPQHF. This chain uses TRBV6-2 or TRBV6-3 with TRBJ1-5; 7 positions match TRBD1. V lost 0 bases to trimming and J lost 7 bases; unmatched junction nucleotides: 3. Germline CDR1 and CDR2: MNHEY and SVGEGT. The CDR3 length is 14 residues.

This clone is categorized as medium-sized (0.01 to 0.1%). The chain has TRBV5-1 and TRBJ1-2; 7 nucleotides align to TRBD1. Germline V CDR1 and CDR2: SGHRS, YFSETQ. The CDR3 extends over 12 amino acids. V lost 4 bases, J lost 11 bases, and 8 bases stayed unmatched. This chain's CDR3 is CASSTGQERYTF. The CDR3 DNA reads TGCGCCAGCAGCACAGGACAGGAAAGATACACCTTC.

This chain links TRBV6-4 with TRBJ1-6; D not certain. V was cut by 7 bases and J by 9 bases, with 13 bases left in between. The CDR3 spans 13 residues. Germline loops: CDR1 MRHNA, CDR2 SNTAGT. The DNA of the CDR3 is TGTGCCAGCACGTTAGCATCGATTTCACCCCTCCACTTT. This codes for CASTLASISPLHF.

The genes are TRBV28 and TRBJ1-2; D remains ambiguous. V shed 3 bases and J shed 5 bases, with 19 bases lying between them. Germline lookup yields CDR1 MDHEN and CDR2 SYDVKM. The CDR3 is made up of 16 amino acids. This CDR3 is CASSFREGRGVYGYTF. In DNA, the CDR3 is TGTGCCAGCAGTTTTAGGGAGGGTCGCGGCGTATATGGCTACACCTTC.

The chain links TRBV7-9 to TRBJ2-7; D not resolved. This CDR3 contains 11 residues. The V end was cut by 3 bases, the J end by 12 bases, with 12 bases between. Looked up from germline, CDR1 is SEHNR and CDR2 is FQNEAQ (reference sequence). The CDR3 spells CASSFADSRYF. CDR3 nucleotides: TGTGCCAGCAGCTTCGCGGATAGCAGGTACTTC.

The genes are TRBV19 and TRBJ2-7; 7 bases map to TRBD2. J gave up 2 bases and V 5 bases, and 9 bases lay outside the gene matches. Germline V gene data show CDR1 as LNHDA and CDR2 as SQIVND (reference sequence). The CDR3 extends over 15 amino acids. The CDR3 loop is CASSDGASGTYEQYF. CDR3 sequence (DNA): TGTGCCAGTAGTGATGGAGCTAGCGGCACCTACGAGCAGTACTTC. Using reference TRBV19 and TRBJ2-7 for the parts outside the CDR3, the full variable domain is DGGITQSPKYLFRKEGQNVTLSCEQNLNHDAMYWYRQDPGQGLRLIYYSQIVNDFQKGDIAEGYSVSREKKESFPLTVTSAQKNPTAFYLCASSDGASGTYEQYFGPGTRLTVT.

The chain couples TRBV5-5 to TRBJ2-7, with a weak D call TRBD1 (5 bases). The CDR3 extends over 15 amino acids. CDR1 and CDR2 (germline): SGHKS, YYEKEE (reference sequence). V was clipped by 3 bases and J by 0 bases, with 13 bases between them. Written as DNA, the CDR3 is TGTGCCAGCAGCTCCCTGGGGCTAAGCTCCTACGAGCAGTACTTC. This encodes CASSSLGLSSYEQYF.

The CDR3 bases are TGTGCCTCTCCGGGACAGAACTATGGCTACACCTTC. Residues: CASPGQNYGYTF. The chain couples TRBV30 to TRBJ1-2; 7 bases match TRBD1. Per the germline V gene, CDR1 is GTSNPN and CDR2 is SVGIG (reference sequence). This CDR3 is 12 amino acids long. V shed 7 bases and J 2 bases; nucleotides not matched to a gene: 4.

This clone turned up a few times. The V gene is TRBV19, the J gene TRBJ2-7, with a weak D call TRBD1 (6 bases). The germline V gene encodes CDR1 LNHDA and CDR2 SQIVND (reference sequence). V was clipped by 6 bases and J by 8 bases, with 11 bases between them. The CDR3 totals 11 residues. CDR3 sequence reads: CASSNGQKQYF. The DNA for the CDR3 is TGTGCCAGTAGCAACGGACAGAAGCAGTACTTC.

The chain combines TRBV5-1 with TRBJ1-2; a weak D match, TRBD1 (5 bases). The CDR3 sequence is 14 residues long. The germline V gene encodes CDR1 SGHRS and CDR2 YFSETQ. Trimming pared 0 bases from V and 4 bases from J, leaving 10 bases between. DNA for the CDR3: TGCGCCAGCAGCTTGGGACAGTCCAGCTATGGCTACACCTTC. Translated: CASSLGQSSYGYTF.

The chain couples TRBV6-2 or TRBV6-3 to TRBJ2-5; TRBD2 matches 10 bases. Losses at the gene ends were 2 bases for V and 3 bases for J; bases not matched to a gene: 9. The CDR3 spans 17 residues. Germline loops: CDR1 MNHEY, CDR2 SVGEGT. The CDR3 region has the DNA TGTGCCAGCAGTTACGAATCTAGCGGGGGACGGGAAGAGACCCAGTACTTC. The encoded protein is CASSYESSGGREETQYF.